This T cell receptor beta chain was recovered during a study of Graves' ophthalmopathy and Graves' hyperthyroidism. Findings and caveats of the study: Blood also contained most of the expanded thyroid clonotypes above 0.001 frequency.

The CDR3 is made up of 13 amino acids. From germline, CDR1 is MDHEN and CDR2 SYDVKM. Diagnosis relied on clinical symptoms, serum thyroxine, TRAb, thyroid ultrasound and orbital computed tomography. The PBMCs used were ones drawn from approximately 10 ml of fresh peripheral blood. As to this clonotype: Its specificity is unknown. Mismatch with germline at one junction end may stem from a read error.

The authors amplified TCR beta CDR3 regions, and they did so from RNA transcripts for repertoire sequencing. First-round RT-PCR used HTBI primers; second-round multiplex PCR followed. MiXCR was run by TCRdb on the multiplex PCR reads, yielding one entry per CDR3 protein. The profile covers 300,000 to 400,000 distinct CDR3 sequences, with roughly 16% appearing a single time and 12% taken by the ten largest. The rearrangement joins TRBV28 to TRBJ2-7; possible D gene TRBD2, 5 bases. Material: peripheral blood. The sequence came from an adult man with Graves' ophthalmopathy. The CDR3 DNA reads TGTGCCAGCAGTTTAAAGCGGCTCTACGGGCAGTACTTC. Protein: CASSLKRLYGQYF.